A selection of T cell receptor beta chains follows, all from one sample in a study of PD-1 blockade in mismatch repair-deficient tumors. Here immunoSEQ multiplex PCR was the method, and the copy in TCRdb shows in-frame clones only, minus some. The sample has approximately 38,000 clones; 79% are singletons. The sample in question was peripheral blood, obtained 4 weeks after starting pembrolizumab. Receptors originate from an adult with mismatch repair-deficient cancer. The CDR3 runs from the conserved cysteine through the conserved F or W. A D gene is named only where the DNA matches it firmly. Size is stated for part of the rows, as once, few or many counts, or as a class when the clone is expanded.

TRBV30	.	.	TRBJ2-7	17	TGTGCCTGGAGTGTAGTCCCCGGACTCTCCTCCTCCTACGAGCAGTACTTC	CAWSVVPGLSSSYEQYF
TRBV4-1	.	TRBD2	TRBJ2-1	20	TGCGCCAGCAGCCACTTGGGACTAGCGGGACACCGATCTGCCTACAATGAGCAGTTCTTC	CASSHLGLAGHRSAYNEQFF
TRBV6-4	medium-sized	TRBD1	TRBJ2-3	15	TGTGCCAGCAGTGACTCGGGACAGGGGGCAGATACGCAGTATTTT	CASSDSGQGADTQYF
TRBV4-1	.	.	TRBJ2-5	16	TGCGCCAGCAGCCAAGAGTTGAGGGCCCACCAAGAGACCCAGTACTTC	CASSQELRAHQETQYF
TRBV19	.	.	TRBJ2-1	16	TGTGCCAGTAGTATAATCTGGACTTGGTCCTACAATGAGCAGTTCTTC	CASSIIWTWSYNEQFF
TRBV10-2	.	.	TRBJ2-6	14	TGCGCCAGCAGTTACTCTTCTGGGGCCAACGTCCTGACTTTC	CASSYSSGANVLTF
TRBV7-9	.	.	TRBJ2-5	14	TGTGCCAGCAGCCGCGGGACTGCGCAAGAGACCCAGTACTTC	CASSRGTAQETQYF
TRBV6-1	.	TRBD2	TRBJ2-3	17	TGTGCCAGCAGTGAAGTCTCTAGCGGGTGGCAAGGGAACACGCAGTATTTT	CASSEVSSGWQGNTQYF
TRBV19	.	TRBD2	TRBJ2-1	14	TGTGCCAGTAGGCCGGGACTAGCGAACAATGAGCAGTTCTTC	CASRPGLANNEQFF
TRBV5-1	.	TRBD1	TRBJ1-5	13	TGCGCCAGCCTCGGGACAGGAGGTCAGCCCCAGCATTTT	CASLGTGGQPQHF
TRBV29-1	.	.	TRBJ2-7	12	TGCAGCGTTCGCGGACAGACCTACGAGCAGTACTTC	CSVRGQTYEQYF
TRBV5-1	few	.	TRBJ1-4	15	TGCGCCAGCAGCTTGGTCCCGGGGGTGGGAGAAAAACTGTTTTTT	CASSLVPGVGEKLFF
TRBV11-2	.	.	TRBJ2-1	18	TGTGCCAGCAGCTTACCAGCAGGTACGGGACTGCTATACAATGAGCAGTTCTTC	CASSLPAGTGLLYNEQFF
TRBV19	.	TRBD1	TRBJ1-2	14	TGTGCCAGTAGTATGGCAGGGGGTGACTATGGCTACACCTTC	CASSMAGGDYGYTF
TRBV27	.	.	TRBJ2-5	11	TGTGCCAGCAGTTTAGGGGAGACCCAGTACTTC	CASSLGETQYF
TRBV27	medium-sized	.	TRBJ2-3	13	TGTGCCAGCAGTTCCACCACCGAAGATACGCAGTATTTT	CASSSTTEDTQYF
TRBV13	.	TRBD2	TRBJ2-1	15	TGTGCCAGCAGCTTCCTAGCGGGGCCCTACAATGAGCAGTTCTTC	CASSFLAGPYNEQFF
TRBV28	.	.	TRBJ2-7	15	TGTGCCAGCAGTTTATCCGTGGTTCGAGGGGACGAGCAGTACTTC	CASSLSVVRGDEQYF
TRBV27	.	.	TRBJ2-1	13	TGTGCCAGCAGGACACACAGCTACAATGAGCAGTTCTTC	CASRTHSYNEQFF
TRBV28	.	.	TRBJ2-1	16	TGTGCCAGCAGTTTAGTGGGACTCAGCTCCTACAATGAGCAGTTCTTC	CASSLVGLSSYNEQFF
TRBV5-1	.	.	TRBJ1-1	14	TGCGCCAGCAGTGCGTTTGGACAGAACACTGAAGCTTTCTTT	CASSAFGQNTEAFF
TRBV10-1	medium-sized	TRBD2	TRBJ2-2	17	TGCGCCAGCAGTGAGTCGATACTAGCGGAGTACACCGGGGAGCTGTTTTTT	CASSESILAEYTGELFF
TRBV5-1	once	.	TRBJ2-2	14	TGCGCCAGCAGCTTAGGAAGGGGAACCGGGGAGCTGTTTTTT	CASSLGRGTGELFF
TRBV5-5	.	.	TRBJ1-5	14	TGTGCCAGCAGCTTGACAGGTGCCGAGAGACCCCAGCATTTT	CASSLTGAERPQHF
TRBV6-6	once	.	TRBJ1-5	15	TGTGCCAGCAGTTACTCGAGTACAGAGAATCAGCCCCAGCATTTT	CASSYSSTENQPQHF
TRBV7-8	.	.	TRBJ2-1	14	TGTGCCAGCAGCTTAGTTGGCTCCTACAATGAGCAGTTCTTC	CASSLVGSYNEQFF
TRBV28	once	.	TRBJ2-1	15	TGTGCCAGCAGTTTGGAGCGAGGGAACTACAATGAGCAGTTCTTC	CASSLERGNYNEQFF
TRBV28	.	TRBD2	TRBJ2-5	16	TGTGCCAGCAGTTTAATAGCGGGAGAGGTCGCAGAGACCCAGTACTTC	CASSLIAGEVAETQYF
TRBV11-2	.	.	TRBJ2-3	15	TGTGCCAGCAGCTTACGAGGGTTAAGCACAGATACGCAGTATTTT	CASSLRGLSTDTQYF
TRBV28	.	.	TRBJ2-7	16	TGTGCCAGCAGTTTTAACCCCGGGACTTTATCCTACGAGCAGTACTTC	CASSFNPGTLSYEQYF
TRBV2	.	TRBD1	TRBJ2-3	15	TGTGCCAGCAGCCCCGACAGGGCTATGACAGATACGCAGTATTTT	CASSPDRAMTDTQYF
TRBV7-9	.	.	TRBJ2-1	15	TGTGCCAGCAGCCCAGCGGGCAGCCTCTACAATGAGCAGTTCTTC	CASSPAGSLYNEQFF